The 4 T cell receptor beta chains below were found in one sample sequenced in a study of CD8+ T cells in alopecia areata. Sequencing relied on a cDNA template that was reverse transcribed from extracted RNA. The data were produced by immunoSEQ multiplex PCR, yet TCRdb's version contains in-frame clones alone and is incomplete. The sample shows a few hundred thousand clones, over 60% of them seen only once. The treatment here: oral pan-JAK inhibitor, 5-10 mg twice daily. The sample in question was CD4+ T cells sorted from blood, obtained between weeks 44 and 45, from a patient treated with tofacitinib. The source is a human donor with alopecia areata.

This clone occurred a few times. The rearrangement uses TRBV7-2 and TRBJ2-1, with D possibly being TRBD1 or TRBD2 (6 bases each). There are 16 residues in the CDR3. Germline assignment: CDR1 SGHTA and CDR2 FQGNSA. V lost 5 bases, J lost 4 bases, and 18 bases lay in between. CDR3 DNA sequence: TGTGCCAGCAGCCCACGGGGGCCTGCCCTTTACAATGAGCAGTTCTTC. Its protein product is CASSPRGPALYNEQFF. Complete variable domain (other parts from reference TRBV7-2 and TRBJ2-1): GAGVSQSPSNKVTEKGKDVELRCDPISGHTALYWYRQSLGQGLEFLIYFQGNSAPDKSGLPSDRFSAERTGGSVSTLTIQRTQQEDSAVYLCASSPRGPALYNEQFFGPGTRLTVL.

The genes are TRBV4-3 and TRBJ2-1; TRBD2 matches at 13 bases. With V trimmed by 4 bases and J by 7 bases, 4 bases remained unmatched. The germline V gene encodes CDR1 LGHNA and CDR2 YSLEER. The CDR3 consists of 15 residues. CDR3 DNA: TGCGCCAGCAGCCTGGGACTAGCGGGAAATAATGAGCAGTTCTTC. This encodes CASSLGLAGNNEQFF.

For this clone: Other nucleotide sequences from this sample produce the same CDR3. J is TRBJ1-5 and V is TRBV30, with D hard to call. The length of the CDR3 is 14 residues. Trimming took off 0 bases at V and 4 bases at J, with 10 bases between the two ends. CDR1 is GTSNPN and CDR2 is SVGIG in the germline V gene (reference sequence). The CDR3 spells CAWSVAGGNQPQHF. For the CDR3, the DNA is TGTGCCTGGAGTGTAGCCGGTGGTAATCAGCCCCAGCATTTT.

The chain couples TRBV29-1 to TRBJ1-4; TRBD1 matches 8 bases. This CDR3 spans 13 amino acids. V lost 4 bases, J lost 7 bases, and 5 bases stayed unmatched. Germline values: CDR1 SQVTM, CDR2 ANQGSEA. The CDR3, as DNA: TGCAGCGTTGCAGGGGGCTGGGGTGAAAAACTGTTTTTT. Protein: CSVAGGWGEKLFF.